This TCR beta chain was retrieved from a study of T cell repertoires in cytomegalovirus infection. Looking at the study overall: Public TCR beta signatures marked donors with CMV infection and the matching HLA.

As for this clonotype: Its antigen remains unidentified.

TCRdb re-called the reads through MiXCR, storing one row per CDR3 protein. The sample records some 680,000 distinct CDR3 sequences, 35% being singletons. General study findings and limits: Carriage of CMV together with the relevant HLA was identifiable through cumulative public TCR beta family frequency. Within the response measured ex vivo, HLA-C-restricted CMV-specific TCR beta clonotypes were dominant.

The germline gives CDR1 SGHTA, CDR2 FQGNSA. Trimming took 3 bases from V and 4 from J; bases not matched to a gene: 10. There are 17 residues in the CDR3. This clonotype was obtained from a human donor in good health (CMV status not recorded). Some clones in this sample may be carry-over from other donors' samples. The chain couples TRBV7-2 to TRBJ1-3; 9 bases map to TRBD1. Sequences were obtained from PBMCs. The DNA for the CDR3 is TGTGCCAGCAGCTTGGGGGGACAGGGAGTAAAAGGAAACACCATATATTTT. Protein product: CASSLGGQGVKGNTIYF. The whole variable domain, filled in from reference TRBV7-2 and TRBJ1-3, reads GAGVSQSPSNKVTEKGKDVELRCDPISGHTALYWYRQSLGQGLEFLIYFQGNSAPDKSGLPSDRFSAERTGGSVSTLTIQRTQQEDSAVYLCASSLGGQGVKGNTIYFGEGSWLTVV.